This section outlines one TCR beta chain sequence together with its context. CD8+CD4-CCR7+CD45RA+ sorting gave the naive CD8 T cells. The entry originates in a study of molecular identifiers for immune sequencing clone quantification. V was shortened by 2 bases and J by 8 bases, with 13 bases between the two germline ends. The CDR3 covers 13 residues. The V gene's germline CDR1 is SGHKS and CDR2 YYEKEE (reference sequence). TCRdb fed the PCR reads into MiXCR, producing one record per CDR3 protein. The data contain approximately 590,000 distinct CDR3 sequences, about 25% of them singletons. The material sequenced was naive CD8+ T cells from blood, with Jurkat cell RNA spiked in. Subset described: FACS-sorted CD8+CD4-CCR7+CD45RA+ naive T cells. The chain couples TRBV5-5 to TRBJ1-1, with D hard to call. This sequence originates from a human donor in good health. Some libraries in this study had Jurkat cell RNA spiked in. The CDR3 reads CASSFDTLMEAFF. The CDR3 region has the DNA TGTGCCAGCAGCTTCGACACCCTAATGGAAGCTTTCTTT.